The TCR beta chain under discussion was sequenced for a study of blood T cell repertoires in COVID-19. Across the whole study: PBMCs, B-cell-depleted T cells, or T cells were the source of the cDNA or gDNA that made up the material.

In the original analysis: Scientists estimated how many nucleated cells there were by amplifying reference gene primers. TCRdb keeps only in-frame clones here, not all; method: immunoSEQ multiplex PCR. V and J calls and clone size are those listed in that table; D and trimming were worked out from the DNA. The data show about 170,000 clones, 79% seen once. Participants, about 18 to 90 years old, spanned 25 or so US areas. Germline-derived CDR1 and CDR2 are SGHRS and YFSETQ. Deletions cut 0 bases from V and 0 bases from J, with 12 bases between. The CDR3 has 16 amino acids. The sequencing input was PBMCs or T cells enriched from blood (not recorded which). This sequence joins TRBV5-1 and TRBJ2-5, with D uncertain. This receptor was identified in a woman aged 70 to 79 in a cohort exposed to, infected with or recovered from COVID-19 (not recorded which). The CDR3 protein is CASSLGFSEYQETQYF. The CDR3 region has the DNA TGCGCCAGCAGCTTGGGTTTCAGCGAATACCAAGAGACCCAGTACTTC.